This T cell receptor beta chain was observed in a study of quantifying T cell responses using KT2 cells. Study context: Reverse transcription used primers in the TCR alpha and beta constant regions.

V was trimmed by 5 bases and J by 3 bases, leaving 9 bases between them. CDR1 SGHTA and CDR2 FQGTGA come from the germline V gene. The CDR3 runs 13 residues. Each cDNA got a UMI-containing oligo ligated at its 3' end. First-round PCR used roughly 4 cycles and beta primers RC1.1 and RC1.2 covering TRBC1 and TRBC2. TCRdb reprocessed the UMI-ligation and nested PCR reads with MiXCR, giving one entry per CDR3 protein. The repertoire holds 25,000 to 35,000 distinct CDR3 sequences, 10% to 13% seen once, with roughly 10% in the top ten. The sample taken for sequencing was PBMCs spiked with cells of the T cell clone KT2. The sequence was collected from a human donor. The gene calls are TRBV7-3 and TRBJ2-3; D is uncertain. CDR3 sequence: CASSRLRTDTQYF. The CDR3, as DNA: TGTGCCAGCAGCCGTCTACGTACAGATACGCAGTATTTT. The full variable domain, with the rest looked up from reference TRBV7-3 and TRBJ2-3, is GAGVSQTPSNKVTEKGKYVELRCDPISGHTALYWYRQSLGQGPEFLIYFQGTGAADDSGLPNDRFFAVRPEGSVSTLKIQRTERGDSAVYLCASSRLRTDTQYFGPGTRLTVL.